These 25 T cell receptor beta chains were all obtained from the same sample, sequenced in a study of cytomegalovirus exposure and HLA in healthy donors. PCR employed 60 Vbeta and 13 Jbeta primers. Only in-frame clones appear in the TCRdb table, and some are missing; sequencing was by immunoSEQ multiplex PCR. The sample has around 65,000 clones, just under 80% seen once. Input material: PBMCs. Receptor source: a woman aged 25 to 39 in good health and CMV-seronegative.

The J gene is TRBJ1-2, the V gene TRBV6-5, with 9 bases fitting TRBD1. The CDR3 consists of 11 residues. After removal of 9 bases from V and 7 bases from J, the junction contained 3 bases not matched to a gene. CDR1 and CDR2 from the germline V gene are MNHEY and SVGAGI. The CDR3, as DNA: TGTGCCAGTTCGACAGGGGGTGGCTACACCTTC. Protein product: CASSTGGGYTF.

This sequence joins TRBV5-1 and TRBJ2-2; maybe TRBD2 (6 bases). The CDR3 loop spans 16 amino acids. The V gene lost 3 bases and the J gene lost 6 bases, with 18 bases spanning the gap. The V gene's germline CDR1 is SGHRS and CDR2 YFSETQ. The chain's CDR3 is CASSSGGSGKAGELFF. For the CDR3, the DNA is TGCGCCAGCAGCTCTGGAGGGTCAGGGAAGGCCGGGGAGCTGTTTTTT.

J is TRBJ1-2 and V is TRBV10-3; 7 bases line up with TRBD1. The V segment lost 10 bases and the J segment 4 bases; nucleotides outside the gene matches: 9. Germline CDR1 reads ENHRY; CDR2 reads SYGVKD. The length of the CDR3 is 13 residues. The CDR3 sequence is CATRGRGSYGYTF. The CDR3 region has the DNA TGTGCCACGAGGGGGCGAGGGAGCTATGGCTACACCTTC.

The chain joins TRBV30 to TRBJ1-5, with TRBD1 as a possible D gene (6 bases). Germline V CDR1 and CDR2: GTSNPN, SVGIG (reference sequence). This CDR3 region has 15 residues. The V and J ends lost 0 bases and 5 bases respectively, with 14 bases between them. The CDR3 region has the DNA TGTGCCTGGAGTGTACGGGGCAGGGGACATCAGCCCCAGCATTTT. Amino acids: CAWSVRGRGHQPQHF.

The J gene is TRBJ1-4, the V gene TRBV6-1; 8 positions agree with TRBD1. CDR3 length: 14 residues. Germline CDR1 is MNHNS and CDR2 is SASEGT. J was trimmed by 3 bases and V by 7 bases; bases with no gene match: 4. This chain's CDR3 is CASTPGQANEKLFF. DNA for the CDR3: TGTGCCAGCACTCCGGGACAGGCTAATGAAAAACTGTTTTTT.

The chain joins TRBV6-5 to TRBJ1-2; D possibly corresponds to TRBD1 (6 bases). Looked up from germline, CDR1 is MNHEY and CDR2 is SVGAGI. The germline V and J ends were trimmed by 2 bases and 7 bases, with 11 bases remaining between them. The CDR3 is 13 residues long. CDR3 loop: CASSYTLQGGYTF. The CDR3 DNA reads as TGTGCCAGCAGTTACACCTTACAGGGTGGCTACACCTTC.

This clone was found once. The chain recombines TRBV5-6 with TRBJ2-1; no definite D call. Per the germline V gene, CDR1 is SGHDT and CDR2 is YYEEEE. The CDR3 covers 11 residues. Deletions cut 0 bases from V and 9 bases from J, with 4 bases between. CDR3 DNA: TGTGCCAGCAGCTTGGTCAGTGAGCAGTTCTTC. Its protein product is CASSLVSEQFF.

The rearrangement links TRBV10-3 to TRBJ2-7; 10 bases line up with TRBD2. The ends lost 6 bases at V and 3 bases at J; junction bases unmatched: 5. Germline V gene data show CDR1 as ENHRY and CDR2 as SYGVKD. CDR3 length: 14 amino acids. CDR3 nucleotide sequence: TGTGCCATCAGACGGACTAGCGGCAACTACGAGCAGTACTTC. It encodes CAIRRTSGNYEQYF.

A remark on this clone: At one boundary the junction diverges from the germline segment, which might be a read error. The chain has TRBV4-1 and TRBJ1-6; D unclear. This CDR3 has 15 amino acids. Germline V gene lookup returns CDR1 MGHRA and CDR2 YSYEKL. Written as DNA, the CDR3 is TGCGCCAGCAGCCAAGATCGGGTCTTTAATTCACTCCTCCACTTT. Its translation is CASSQDRVFNSLLHF.

DNA of the CDR3: TGTGCCAGCAGTGAAGCCCCGGGATATGAAAAACTGTTTTTT. It encodes CASSEAPGYEKLFF. This chain connects TRBV6-1 to TRBJ1-4; D gene unclear. V gave up 0 bases and J gave up 6 bases, with 8 bases separating them. This CDR3 comprises 14 residues. The V gene's germline CDR1 is MNHNS and CDR2 SASEGT.

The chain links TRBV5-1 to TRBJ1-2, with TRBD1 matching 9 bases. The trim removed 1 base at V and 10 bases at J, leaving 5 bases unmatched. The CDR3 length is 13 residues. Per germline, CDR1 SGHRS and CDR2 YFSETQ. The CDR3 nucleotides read TGCGCCAGCAGCTTGAGGACAGGGGAAACCTACACCTTC. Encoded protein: CASSLRTGETYTF.

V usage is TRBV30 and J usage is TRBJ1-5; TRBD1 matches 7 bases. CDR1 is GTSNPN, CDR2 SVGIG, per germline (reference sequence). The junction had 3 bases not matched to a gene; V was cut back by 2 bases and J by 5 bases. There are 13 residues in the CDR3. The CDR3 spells CAWSPRGDQPQHF. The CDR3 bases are TGTGCCTGGAGTCCCAGGGGGGATCAGCCCCAGCATTTT.

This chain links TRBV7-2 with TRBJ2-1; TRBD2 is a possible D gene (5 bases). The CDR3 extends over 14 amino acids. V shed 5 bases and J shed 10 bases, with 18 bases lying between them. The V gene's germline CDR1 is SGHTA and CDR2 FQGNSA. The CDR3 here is CASSLRTDGGEQFF. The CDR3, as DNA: TGTGCCAGCAGCCTGAGAACCGATGGCGGGGAGCAGTTCTTC.

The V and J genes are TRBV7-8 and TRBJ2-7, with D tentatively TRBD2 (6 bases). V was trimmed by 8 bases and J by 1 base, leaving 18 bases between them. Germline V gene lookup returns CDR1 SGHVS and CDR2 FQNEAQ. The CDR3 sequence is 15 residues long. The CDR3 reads CASQYGLARSYEQYF. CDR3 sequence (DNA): TGTGCCAGCCAGTATGGGCTAGCGCGTTCCTACGAGCAGTACTTC.

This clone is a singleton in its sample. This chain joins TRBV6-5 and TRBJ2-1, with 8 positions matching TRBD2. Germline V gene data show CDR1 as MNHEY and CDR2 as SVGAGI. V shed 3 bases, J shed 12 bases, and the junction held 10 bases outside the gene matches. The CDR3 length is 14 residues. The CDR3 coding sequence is TGTGCCAGCAGTTATGGAGGACGGGGGGGGGCGCAGTTCTTC. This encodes CASSYGGRGGAQFF.

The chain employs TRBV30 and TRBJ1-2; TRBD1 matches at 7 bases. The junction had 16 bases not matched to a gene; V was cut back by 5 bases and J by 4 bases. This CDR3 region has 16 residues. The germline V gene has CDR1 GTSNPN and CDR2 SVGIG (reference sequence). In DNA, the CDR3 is TGTGCCTGGTCCCCTCCCCCCGGGACAGAGGTCTATGGCTACACCTTC. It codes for CAWSPPPGTEVYGYTF.

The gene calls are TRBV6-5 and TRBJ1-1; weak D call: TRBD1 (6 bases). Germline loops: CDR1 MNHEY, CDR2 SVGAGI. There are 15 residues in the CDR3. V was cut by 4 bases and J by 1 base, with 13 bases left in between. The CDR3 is CASSSPGVRNTEAFF. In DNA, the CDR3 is TGTGCCAGCAGTTCCCCAGGGGTCCGGAACACTGAAGCTTTCTTT.

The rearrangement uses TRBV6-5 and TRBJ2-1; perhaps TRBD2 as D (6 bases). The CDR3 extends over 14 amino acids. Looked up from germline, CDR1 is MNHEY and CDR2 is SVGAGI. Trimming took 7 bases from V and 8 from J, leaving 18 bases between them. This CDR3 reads CASNERVDAHEQFF. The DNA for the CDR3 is TGTGCCAGCAACGAGCGGGTGGACGCCCATGAGCAGTTCTTC.

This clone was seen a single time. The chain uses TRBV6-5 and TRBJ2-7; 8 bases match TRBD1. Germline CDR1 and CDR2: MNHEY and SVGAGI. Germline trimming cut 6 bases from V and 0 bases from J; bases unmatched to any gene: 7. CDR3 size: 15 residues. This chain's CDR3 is CASRKDRAGSYEQYF. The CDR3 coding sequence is TGTGCCAGCAGAAAGGACAGGGCAGGCTCCTACGAGCAGTACTTC.

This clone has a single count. CDR3 nucleotide sequence: TGCGCCAGCAGCTTGCGACAGGGGGGACCCTATGGCTACACCTTC. As protein: CASSLRQGGPYGYTF. V usage is TRBV5-1 and J usage is TRBJ1-2; 9 bases are shared with TRBD1. The CDR3 sequence is 15 residues long. The J segment lost 4 bases and the V segment lost 1 base, leaving 5 bases of the junction unmatched. Germline CDR1 SGHRS, CDR2 YFSETQ.

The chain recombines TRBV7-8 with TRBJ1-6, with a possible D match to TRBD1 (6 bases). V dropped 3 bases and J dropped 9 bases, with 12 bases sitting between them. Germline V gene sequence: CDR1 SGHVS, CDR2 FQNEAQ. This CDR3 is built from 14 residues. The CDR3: CASSFGGASSPLHF. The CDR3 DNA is TGTGCCAGCAGCTTTGGGGGGGCCAGTTCACCCCTCCACTTT.

CDR3 amino acids: CAISEGAGLEGYTF. The CDR3 region has the DNA TGTGCCATCAGTGAGGGGGCAGGGTTAGAGGGCTACACCTTC. The chain combines TRBV10-3 with TRBJ1-2, with D maybe TRBD1 (5 bases). Germline CDR1 and CDR2: ENHRY and SYGVKD. This CDR3 spans 14 amino acids. Trimming shortened V by 2 bases and J by 8 bases, and 15 bases separated the two germline ends.

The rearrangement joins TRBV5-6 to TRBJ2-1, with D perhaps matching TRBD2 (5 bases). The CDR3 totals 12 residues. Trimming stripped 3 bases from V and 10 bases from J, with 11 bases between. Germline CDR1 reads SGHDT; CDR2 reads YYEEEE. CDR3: CASSSSGIEQFF. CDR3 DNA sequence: TGTGCCAGCAGCTCATCCGGGATCGAGCAGTTCTTC.

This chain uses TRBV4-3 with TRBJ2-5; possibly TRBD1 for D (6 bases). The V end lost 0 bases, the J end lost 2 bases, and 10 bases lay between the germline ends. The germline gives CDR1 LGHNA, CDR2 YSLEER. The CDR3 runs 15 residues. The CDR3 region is CASSQDLDSQETQYF. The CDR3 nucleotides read TGCGCCAGCAGCCAAGATCTGGACAGTCAAGAGACCCAGTACTTC.

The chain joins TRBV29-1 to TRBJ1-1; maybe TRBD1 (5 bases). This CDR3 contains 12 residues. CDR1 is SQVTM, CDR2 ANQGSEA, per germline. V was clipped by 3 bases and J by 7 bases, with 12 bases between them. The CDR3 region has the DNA TGCAGCGTTGATCGGCAGGGCGTTGAAGCTTTCTTT. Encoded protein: CSVDRQGVEAFF.